Described below is a single T cell receptor beta chain sequence and its context. Other DNA sequences in this sample translate to the same CDR3. The sample belongs to a study of blood T cell repertoires in COVID-19. About the study: Whether acute or convalescent, the COVID-19 samples came from the United States, Italy and Spain. The analysed material was cDNA or gDNA that came from T cells, B-cell-depleted T cells, or PBMCs.

Authors' methods: Amplification of reference gene primers was used by the study to estimate nucleated cell counts. The table came from immunoSEQ multiplex PCR; TCRdb's copy has only in-frame clones and leaves some out. V, J and clone size reflect that table, while D and trimming were determined from the DNA. The table lists 95,000 to 150,000 clones, about four fifths of them singletons. The V end lost 3 bases, the J end lost 4 bases, and 10 bases lay between the germline ends. The CDR3 runs to 13 residues. The clonotype was recovered from a man aged 55-75 years with active or convalescent COVID-19. This chain connects TRBV12-3 or TRBV12-4 to TRBJ2-7; possibly TRBD2 for D (5 bases). Material: peripheral blood. The CDR3 sequence: CASSFGGPYEQYF. The CDR3 DNA reads TGTGCCAGCAGTTTTGGCGGGCCTTACGAGCAGTACTTC.